The 21 T cell receptor beta chains below all came from one sample that was sequenced in a study of blood T cell repertoires in COVID-19 (dated by TCRdb to 2018 to 2021). Library prep was done by the immunoSEQ multiplex PCR assay. Here the immuneACCESS table is served through TCRdb, limited to in-frame sequences with V and J called. Missing clones are a known gap in these copies; in checked studies unresolved V genes cover under half, and the rest lacks a known reason. The sample records about 200,000 clones, 75% to 85% of which are singletons. Roughly 6.4% of the sample goes to the ten largest clones. Sequenced: peripheral blood. Receptors were obtained from a man aged 55 to 69 with acute or convalescent COVID-19.

The rearrangement joins TRBV3-1 (or the pseudogene TRBV3-2) to TRBJ2-5; tentative D call: TRBD1 (6 bases). The CDR3 sequence is 11 residues long. Germline values: CDR1 LGHDT, CDR2 YNNKEL (reference sequence). Trimming stripped 10 bases from V and 10 bases from J, with 16 bases between. Here the CDR3 DNA reads TGTGCCATCACGGGGCCACAGGGCCAGTACTTC. Residues: CAITGPQGQYF.

This rearrangement joins TRBV7-2 to TRBJ2-2; tentatively, D is TRBD2 (6 bases). CDR1 is SGHTA, CDR2 FQGNSA, per germline. Trimming shortened V by 1 base and J by 4 bases, and 10 bases separated the two germline ends. The CDR3 consists of 15 residues. The CDR3 sequence: CASSLEWGVTGELFF. The CDR3 nucleotides are TGTGCCAGCAGCTTAGAGTGGGGGGTCACCGGGGAGCTGTTTTTT.

The chain has TRBV30 and TRBJ1-5; no clear D gene. The CDR3 sequence is 13 residues long. V lost 5 bases and J 2 bases, leaving 10 bases between the germline ends. Germline CDR1 GTSNPN, CDR2 SVGIG (reference sequence). The CDR3, as DNA: TGTGCCTGGGCCGGCGGGGGCAATCAGCCCCAGCATTTT. Protein sequence: CAWAGGGNQPQHF.

This clone has just a few counts. The V and J genes are TRBV29-1 and TRBJ1-1; TRBD1 might be the D (5 bases). There are 13 residues in the CDR3. Germline values: CDR1 SQVTM, CDR2 ANQGSEA. The ends were cut back, 6 bases at V and 5 bases at J, with 16 bases in the middle. The CDR3 DNA reads TGCAGCGTGGACCGCGGGGGGTGGACTGAAGCTTTCTTT. Translating gives CSVDRGGWTEAFF.

The chain carries TRBV6-1 and TRBJ1-1; D gene uncertain. CDR1 is MNHNS and CDR2 is SASEGT in the germline V gene. CDR3 length equals 15 residues. With 1 base removed from V and 4 bases from J, the gap between germline ends came to 13 bases. CDR3 in DNA: TGTGCCAGCAGTGAAGAGCAGGCCCGGCCCACTGAAGCTTTCTTT. This translates into CASSEEQARPTEAFF.

This chain uses TRBV15 with TRBJ2-1, with D possibly TRBD2 on 6 matching bases. The CDR3 consists of 15 residues. The V gene lost 5 bases and the J gene lost 8 bases, with 19 bases spanning the gap. Germline loops: CDR1 LNHNV, CDR2 YYDKDF (reference sequence). The CDR3: CATSAKVGRRDEQFF. In DNA, the CDR3 is TGTGCCACCAGCGCAAAGGTGGGTCGGAGGGATGAGCAGTTCTTC.

The rearrangement uses TRBV19 and TRBJ2-1, with 10 bases that match TRBD1. J was trimmed by 3 bases and V by 2 bases; bases with no gene match: 19. Germline CDR1 is LNHDA and CDR2 is SQIVND (reference sequence). The CDR3 is made up of 21 amino acids. CDR3 nucleotide sequence: TGTGCCAGTAGTATACCCCTCAGGACAGGGGGTAGCGGGGTGTTCTACAATGAGCAGTTCTTC. Protein sequence: CASSIPLRTGGSGVFYNEQFF. The variable domain in full, completed from reference TRBV19 and TRBJ2-1, reads DGGITQSPKYLFRKEGQNVTLSCEQNLNHDAMYWYRQDPGQGLRLIYYSQIVNDFQKGDIAEGYSVSREKKESFPLTVTSAQKNPTAFYLCASSIPLRTGGSGVFYNEQFFGPGTRLTVL.

The rearrangement uses TRBV7-7 and TRBJ2-7; 7 bases are shared with TRBD2. The junction had 10 bases not matched to a gene; V was cut back by 5 bases and J by 3 bases. Germline lookup yields CDR1 SSHAT and CDR2 FNYEAQ (reference sequence). The CDR3 totals 15 residues. In DNA, the CDR3 is TGTGCCAGCAGCCTACCGGGACTACTCTACTACGAGCAGTACTTC. Protein: CASSLPGLLYYEQYF.

The chain is built from TRBV25-1 and TRBJ1-1; 8 nucleotides align to TRBD1. Trimming cost V 9 bases and J 1 base; bases outside gene matches: 1. Germline CDR1 reads MGHDK; CDR2 reads SYGVNS. The CDR3 length is 12 residues. CDR3 in amino acids: CASGTGNTEAFF. The CDR3 region has the DNA TGTGCCAGTGGGACAGGGAACACTGAAGCTTTCTTT. The whole variable domain, remainder taken from reference TRBV25-1 and TRBJ1-1, is EADIYQTPRYLVIGTGKKITLECSQTMGHDKMYWYQQDPGMELHLIHYSYGVNSTEKGDLSSESTVSRIRTEHFPLTLESARPSHTSQYLCASGTGNTEAFFGQGTRLTVV.

The genes are TRBV7-8 and TRBJ2-7; 7 nucleotides match TRBD1. The CDR3 runs to 12 residues. Germline assignment: CDR1 SGHVS and CDR2 FQNEAQ. V shed 6 bases and J 3 bases; nucleotides not matched to a gene: 2. DNA for the CDR3: TGTGCCAGCAGTCGACAGGGCTACGAGCAGTACTTC. Translating it yields CASSRQGYEQYF. Combining the CDR3 with reference TRBV7-8 and TRBJ2-7 gives the whole variable domain GAGVSQSPRYKVAKRGQDVALRCDPISGHVSLFWYQQALGQGPEFLTYFQNEAQLDKSGLPSDRFFAERPEGSVSTLKIQRTQQEDSAVYLCASSRQGYEQYFGPGTRLTVT.

V gene TRBV24-1 combines with J gene TRBJ1-5; D perhaps matches TRBD1 (5 bases). The CDR3 contains 14 residues. Germline values: CDR1 KGHDR, CDR2 SFDVKD. V lost 3 bases and J lost 5, with 10 bases in between. The DNA for the CDR3 is TGTGCCACCAGTGATAGGCAGGGCTATCAGCCCCAGCATTTT. This sequence encodes CATSDRQGYQPQHF.

The chain joins TRBV12-3 or TRBV12-4 to TRBJ2-2; the match to TRBD1 covers 8 bases. Germline trimming cut 6 bases from V and 13 bases from J; bases unmatched to any gene: 7. This CDR3 has 12 amino acids. CDR3 in DNA: TGTGCCAGCAGCCGGACAGGGCAAGTGCTGTTTTTT. Translation: CASSRTGQVLFF.

The chain couples TRBV5-4 to TRBJ2-3; D is unresolved. V dropped 1 base and J dropped 0 bases, with 6 bases sitting between them. This CDR3 contains 14 residues. Germline CDR1 is SGHNT and CDR2 is YYREEE (reference sequence). The DNA for the CDR3 is TGTGCCAGCAGCTTGTCGGTCAGCACAGATACGCAGTATTTT. This gives the protein CASSLSVSTDTQYF.

This clone has just one count. The chain links TRBV24-1 to TRBJ2-3; TRBD1 matches at 7 bases. J was trimmed by 1 base and V by 2 bases; bases with no gene match: 8. CDR3 length: 17 residues. The germline V gene encodes CDR1 KGHDR and CDR2 SFDVKD. The CDR3 region has the DNA TGTGCCACCAGTGATTCGCGACAGGGTAGAGGCACAGATACGCAGTATTTT. Translated: CATSDSRQGRGTDTQYF.

V gene TRBV6-4 combines with J gene TRBJ1-5; 7 bases map to TRBD1. Trimming removed 11 bases from V and 0 bases from J; junction bases left unmatched: 7. This CDR3 is built from 14 residues. Germline CDR1 reads MRHNA; CDR2 reads SNTAGT. The CDR3 reads CAGPGTDSNQPQHF. The CDR3 nucleotides read TGTGCCGGACCCGGGACAGATAGCAATCAGCCCCAGCATTTT.

This chain connects TRBV19 to TRBJ1-1, with TRBD1 matching over 9 bases. J lost 6 bases, V lost 4 bases, and 6 bases had no gene match. The germline V gene has CDR1 LNHDA and CDR2 SQIVND (reference sequence). The CDR3 is 14 amino acids. The CDR3 coding sequence is TGTGCCAGTAGTAAAAGACAGGGGGGCCCTGAAGCTTTCTTT. Translation: CASSKRQGGPEAFF.

The chain links TRBV3-1 (or the pseudogene TRBV3-2) to TRBJ2-3, with TRBD2 matching 7 bases. Germline CDR1 reads LGHDT; CDR2 reads YNNKEL (reference sequence). This CDR3 has 13 residues. V lost 8 bases to trimming and J lost 6 bases; unmatched junction nucleotides: 8. Here the CDR3 DNA reads TGTGCCAGCGGGGAGGCGGGAGTGGATACGCAGTATTTT. Protein sequence: CASGEAGVDTQYF.

The V call is TRBV21-1, the J call TRBJ2-2; TRBD1, the table's D call, lacks a check against the DNA. TRBV21-1 is flagged as a pseudogene. The CDR3 covers 16 residues. CDR3 in amino acids: CASSRPGQVCTGELFF. The CDR3 DNA follows: TGTGCCAGCAGCAGGCCGGGACAGGTCTGCACCGGGGAGCTGTTTTTT.

V gene TRBV5-5 combines with J gene TRBJ2-7; D not resolved. Germline CDR1 SGHKS, CDR2 YYEKEE (reference sequence). The V and J ends lost 0 bases and 1 base respectively, with 8 bases between them. The CDR3 is 14 amino acids. The CDR3 DNA is TGTGCCAGCAGCTTGGCAGTGCTTTCCTACGAGCAGTACTTC. This translates into CASSLAVLSYEQYF.

This chain connects TRBV12-3 or TRBV12-4 to TRBJ2-7; D possibly corresponds to TRBD1 (5 bases). V gave up 3 bases and J gave up 4 bases, with 10 bases separating them. The CDR3 runs to 13 residues. The CDR3 sequence is CASSLGRAYEQYF. The CDR3 coding sequence is TGTGCCAGCAGTTTGGGCAGGGCTTACGAGCAGTACTTC.

V usage is TRBV6-5 and J usage is TRBJ2-3, with TRBD2 as a possible D gene (5 bases). This CDR3 has 15 amino acids. Germline V lookup: CDR1 MNHEY, CDR2 SVGAGI. Trimming cost V 4 bases and J 0 bases, with 11 bases left between them. This CDR3 reads CASSFVGGSTDTQYF. DNA of the CDR3: TGTGCCAGCAGTTTCGTGGGCGGGAGCACAGATACGCAGTATTTT.